This T cell receptor beta chain was retrieved from a study of early stage breast cancer tumors. Study as a whole: Average read coverage per sample was roughly 9.1-fold.

Findings and limits, study-wide: Tumors had about 2.5-fold higher T cell density and higher clonality than adjacent normal breast tissue. Enriched TCRB sequences shared across patients were mostly commonly generated sequences.

To note about this clone: Its antigen is undetermined.

Each sample had two DNA replicates, 0.5 ug blood or 1.5 ug tissue. Method: immunoSEQ multiplex PCR; TCRdb's copy keeps in-frame clones and lacks some. Of more than 65,000 clones in the sample, approximately 84% were seen once. The clonotype comes from a person in their 40s with breast cancer. Sequenced material: blood.

CDR3 bases: TGTGCCAGCAGTTACCCCCAGGGGGCAACTAATGAAAAACTGTTTTTT. It translates to CASSYPQGATNEKLFF. The chain links TRBV6-9 to TRBJ1-4, with 7 bases aligning to TRBD1. J was trimmed by 0 bases and V by 3 bases; bases with no gene match: 4. The germline CDR1 and CDR2 sequences are MNHGY and SVAAGI. The CDR3 loop spans 16 amino acids.